Listed below are T cell receptor beta chains from one sample, sequenced in a study of T cell repertoires in cytomegalovirus infection. TCRdb re-derived calls from the reads in MiXCR, one entry per CDR3 protein. The top ten clones hold about 24% of a sample with nearly 550,000 distinct CDR3 sequences, 15% to 20% of them seen once. The sequencing sample was made of CD8+ T cells from PBMCs. These receptors all come from a human donor in good health (CMV status not recorded). Some clones in this sample may be carry-over from other donors' samples. The CDR3 runs from the conserved cysteine through the conserved F or W. D genes are given only for firm matches. Size tells how often a clone was seen (once, few, many) or the class of an expanded clone, and some rows leave it out.

j_gene: TRBJ2-7
v_gene: TRBV7-9
abundance: many
d_gene: .
CDR3aa: CASSRPKNEQYF
CDR3nt: TGTGCCAGCAGCCGGCCCAAGAACGAGCAGTACTTC

j_gene: TRBJ2-1
v_gene: TRBV15
abundance: .
d_gene: TRBD1
CDR3aa: CATSRPRQGSHEQFF
CDR3nt: TGTGCCACCAGCAGACCTAGACAGGGATCCCATGAGCAGTTCTTC

j_gene: TRBJ1-1
v_gene: TRBV19
abundance: .
d_gene: .
CDR3aa: CASSRDIGADTEAFF
CDR3nt: TGTGCCAGTTCTCGGGACATCGGGGCGGACACTGAAGCTTTCTTT

j_gene: TRBJ1-1
v_gene: TRBV20-1
abundance: .
d_gene: TRBD1
CDR3aa: CSAGQGRMNTEAFF
CDR3nt: TGCAGTGCTGGACAGGGTCGCATGAACACTGAAGCTTTCTTT

j_gene: TRBJ1-3
v_gene: TRBV7-9
abundance: many
d_gene: .
CDR3aa: CASSESFGGPGNTIYF
CDR3nt: TGTGCCAGCAGCGAGAGCTTCGGCGGTCCTGGAAACACCATATATTTT

j_gene: TRBJ2-5
v_gene: TRBV2
abundance: .
d_gene: .
CDR3aa: CASPRGARETQYF
CDR3nt: TGTGCCAGCCCCCGGGGGGCCAGGGAGACCCAGTACTTC

j_gene: TRBJ2-3
v_gene: TRBV4-1
abundance: .
d_gene: .
CDR3aa: CASSQETVLPGQDTQYF
CDR3nt: TGCGCCAGCAGCCAAGAAACCGTACTCCCGGGGCAGGATACGCAGTATTTT

j_gene: TRBJ2-7
v_gene: TRBV7-3
abundance: few
d_gene: .
CDR3aa: CASSPRGNGNEQYF
CDR3nt: TGTGCCAGCAGCCCCCGGGGGAATGGGAACGAGCAGTACTTC

j_gene: TRBJ2-7
v_gene: TRBV7-9
abundance: many
d_gene: .
CDR3aa: CASSFGGTYEQYF
CDR3nt: TGTGCCAGCAGCTTCGGGGGAACCTACGAGCAGTACTTC

j_gene: TRBJ2-6
v_gene: TRBV3-1
abundance: few
d_gene: TRBD1
CDR3aa: CASSRRAGQGSGANVLTF
CDR3nt: TGTGCCAGCAGCCGCCGAGCGGGACAGGGTTCCGGGGCCAACGTCCTGACTTTC

j_gene: TRBJ2-1
v_gene: TRBV10-3
abundance: few
d_gene: .
CDR3aa: CAISTQGGPGYEQFF
CDR3nt: TGTGCCATCAGTACTCAGGGGGGCCCGGGGTATGAGCAGTTCTTC